This TCR beta chain was obtained from a study of cytomegalovirus exposure and HLA in healthy donors. Study observations and caveats: Trimming of TCR beta V- and J-genes showed a link, identified in a later analysis, to a missense DCLRE1C variant.

The PCR used 60 Vbeta and 13 Jbeta primers. As processed by the authors: There were tens of millions of unique TCR beta chains by a later count, and some 10 million of them were shared. Profiling relied on immunoSEQ multiplex PCR, and the TCRdb table lists in-frame clones only, not all of them. V and J calls plus clone size are reproduced from that table; the DNA served to infer D and trimming. The sample contains approximately 160,000 clones, around 79% of which appear only once. On this clone: What it binds is not known.

Germline V lookup: CDR1 SGHDT, CDR2 YYEEEE. This CDR3 comprises 14 residues. V lost 2 bases and J lost 5, with 11 bases in between. This clonotype originated in a man between 25 and 39 years old in good health and CMV-seropositive. This chain uses TRBV5-6 with TRBJ2-1; D might be TRBD1 (5 bases). The source material was PBMCs. CDR3 region: CASSFRVQNNEQFF. DNA of the CDR3: TGTGCCAGCAGCTTCAGGGTGCAAAACAATGAGCAGTTCTTC.